This T cell receptor (beta chain) is from a study of regulatory T cells in long-lasting Graves disease. This clonotype was found a few times. Its antigen is undetermined. Documented time point: persistent/refractory GD, antithyroid drugs over 5 years with positive TRAb. Generation of the TCR library employed RNA extracted from PBMCs. Construction of TCR beta libraries relied on iRepertoire HTBI primers and on Arm-PCR targeting CDR3 regions. TCRdb fed the multiplex PCR reads into MiXCR, producing one record per CDR3 protein. The table lists 700,000 or so distinct CDR3 sequences, about 30% of them singletons, with about two fifths in the top ten. This CDR3 has 15 amino acids. CDR1 LNHDA and CDR2 SQIVND come from the germline V gene (reference sequence). The ends lost 7 bases at V and 4 bases at J; junction bases unmatched: 10. Findings and limits, study-wide: TRBV28, TRBJ1-2 and TRBJ2-5 were favored in persistent disease. The study found lower TCR diversity in persistent Graves' patients than in newly diagnosed ones.

The V gene is TRBV19, the J gene TRBJ1-5; 7 bases are a match to TRBD1. The sequence was collected from a female donor with Graves disease. The sequencing here drew on peripheral blood mononuclear cells (PBMCs), taken when the disease was refractory, from a patient treated with antithyroid drugs. This CDR3 reads CASNLLGGVNQPQHF. Written as DNA, the CDR3 is TGTGCCAGTAATCTATTAGGGGGCGTGAATCAGCCCCAGCATTTT.